This is a list of T cell receptor beta chains from one sample in a study of T cell changes during pregnancy in multiple sclerosis. The protocol was immunoSEQ multiplex PCR, while the TCRdb copy is restricted to in-frame clones and leaves out a portion. The top ten clones hold approximately 1.4% of a sample with about 18,000 clones, 88% of them seen once. The sequences come from CD4+ T cells from peripheral blood mononuclear cells, collected in the first trimester of pregnancy. All receptors come from a female donor in good health, enrolled as a control in a pregnancy study. The CDR3 runs from the conserved cysteine through the conserved F or W. The D gene is left open where the match is weak. Size tells how often a clone was seen (once, few, many) or the class of an expanded clone, and some rows leave it out.

J gene	D gene	clone size	V gene	CDR3 DNA	CDR3 protein
TRBJ2-5	TRBD2	NA	TRBV9	TGTGCCAGCAGCGGGCACAAGACTAGCGGTATTGAGACCCAGTACTTC	CASSGHKTSGIETQYF
TRBJ2-7	NA	NA	TRBV5-1	TGCGCCAGCAGCTCGGGGGGGACAGCGTCGTCCGAGCAGTACTTC	CASSSGGTASSEQYF
TRBJ2-6	NA	NA	TRBV18	TGTGCCAGCTCACCAACACGGGGATCCAGGCCTGGGGCCAACGTCCTGACTTTC	CASSPTRGSRPGANVLTF
TRBJ2-7	NA	NA	TRBV29-1	TGCAGCGTTGAAGTGAGGTCTAGATCTAGATTGGCCTACGAGCAGTACTTC	CSVEVRSRSRLAYEQYF
TRBJ2-1	TRBD2	NA	TRBV29-1	TGCAGCGTTGGAGAGTCTAGCGGGAGTGCTGAGCAGTTCTTC	CSVGESSGSAEQFF
TRBJ1-1	NA	once	TRBV12-5	TGTGCTAGTGGTTCTGAGGGTGAAGGCACTGAAGCTTTCTTT	CASGSEGEGTEAFF
TRBJ2-7	NA	NA	TRBV6-1	TGTGCCAGCGCCCAGGAAGTGGGTATAGGCGAGCAGTACTTC	CASAQEVGIGEQYF
TRBJ2-7	TRBD1	NA	TRBV6-5	TGTGCCAGCAGTTCCCGCCGGACAGGGATTTCTTACGAGCAGTACTTC	CASSSRRTGISYEQYF
TRBJ2-2	TRBD2	NA	TRBV11-3	TGTGCCAGCAGCCCTCTAGCGGGGGTACCGAACACCGGGGAGCTGTTTTTT	CASSPLAGVPNTGELFF
TRBJ2-4	NA	NA	TRBV2	TGTGCCAGCAGTGAAGCGCTTAGAGGAGCCAAAAACATTCAGTACTTC	CASSEALRGAKNIQYF
TRBJ2-5	NA	once	TRBV5-1	TGCGCCAGCAGCCCGAAGGGGCCCCAAGAGACCCAGTACTTC	CASSPKGPQETQYF
TRBJ1-1	NA	NA	TRBV5-1	TGCGCCAGCGGCAGTGGCGGGAGTCGGAACACTGAAGCTTTCTTT	CASGSGGSRNTEAFF
TRBJ1-1	NA	NA	TRBV18	TGTGCCAGCTCACCTCGTCAGGGGCTGGACACTGAAGCTTTCTTT	CASSPRQGLDTEAFF
TRBJ1-6	TRBD1	NA	TRBV15	TGTGCCACCAGCAGAGATCCCAGGGGGGAAAATTCACCCCTCCACTTT	CATSRDPRGENSPLHF
TRBJ1-2	NA	NA	TRBV21-1	TGTGCCAGCAGCAAAGGGCAGGGGGCAATGAGGGGGTATGGCTACACCTTC	CASSKGQGAMRGYGYTF
TRBJ1-1	TRBD1	NA	TRBV6-4	TGTGCCAGCAGTGGAACAGGGGAACACACTGAAGCTTTCTTT	CASSGTGEHTEAFF
TRBJ1-2	NA	NA	TRBV19	TGTGCCAGTAGTTATGGGACTCCTTCTTTCTATGGCTACACCTTC	CASSYGTPSFYGYTF
TRBJ1-1	NA	NA	TRBV6-5	TGTGCCAGCAGCCCGACGGGGGTGAGGTCTGAAGCTTTCTTT	CASSPTGVRSEAFF
TRBJ1-1	NA	NA	TRBV6-5	TGTGCCAGCAGTTATAGACAGTTTAACACTGAAGCTTTCTTT	CASSYRQFNTEAFF
TRBJ2-7	NA	NA	TRBV10-3	TGTGCCATCAGCGGGCAGGGCCAGCAGGCCACCTACGAGCAGTACTTC	CAISGQGQQATYEQYF
TRBJ1-2	TRBD1	NA	TRBV19	TGTGCCAGTAGTATAGCAGGATTTGACAGGGCCAGTGGCTACACCTTC	CASSIAGFDRASGYTF
TRBJ1-1	NA	NA	TRBV6-5	TGTGCCAGCAGGAGACCCCAGGTGGGCACTGAAGCTTTCTTT	CASRRPQVGTEAFF
TRBJ1-5	NA	once	TRBV7-2	TGTGCCAGCGGGGAAGCGGGAGGTCAGCCCCAGCATTTT	CASGEAGGQPQHF